The next 21 T cell receptor beta chains were all read from a single sample in a study of CD8 T cells in Susac syndrome. Reverse transcription of about 0.5 to 1 ug RNA used random hexamers. TCRdb redid the calling of the immunoSEQ multiplex PCR reads with MiXCR, one entry per CDR3 protein. The sample lists some 180,000 distinct CDR3 sequences, 90% to 95% occurring once. Source material: CD4+ T cells from PBMCs. The receptor set was obtained from a human donor with Susac syndrome.

The chain couples TRBV10-3 to TRBJ1-1; no reliable D call. The ends were cut back, 5 bases at V and 5 bases at J, with 12 bases in the middle. CDR1 ENHRY and CDR2 SYGVKD come from the germline V gene. This CDR3 region has 13 residues. The CDR3 loop reads CAISPDTRTEAFF. The CDR3 DNA reads as TGTGCCATCAGTCCCGACACTAGGACTGAAGCTTTCTTT.

This chain links TRBV2 with TRBJ2-1, with D perhaps given as TRBD1 or TRBD2 (5 bases each). Germline assignment: CDR1 SNHLY and CDR2 FYNNEI. V shed 1 base and J shed 8 bases, with 9 bases lying between them. CDR3 length: 13 amino acids. The CDR3 loop reads CASSEVRGDEQFF. The CDR3 coding sequence is TGTGCCAGCAGTGAAGTTCGAGGGGATGAGCAGTTCTTC.

This chain uses TRBV20-1 with TRBJ2-1; D not certain. The germline V and J ends were trimmed by 3 bases and 6 bases, with 9 bases remaining between them. Per germline, CDR1 DFQATT and CDR2 SNEGSKA (reference sequence). The CDR3 is made up of 12 amino acids. The CDR3 DNA reads TGCAGTGCTAGTATTTCCCGCAATGAGCAGTTCTTC. Translating it yields CSASISRNEQFF.

The rearrangement joins TRBV20-1 to TRBJ2-3; D may be TRBD2 (6 bases). V was clipped by 5 bases and J by 0 bases, with 15 bases between them. The CDR3 is 15 residues long. CDR1 is DFQATT and CDR2 is SNEGSKA in the germline V gene (reference sequence). CDR3 coding DNA: TGCAGTGCTGATCCTAGCGAACCTAGCACAGATACGCAGTATTTT. Its protein is CSADPSEPSTDTQYF.

The V call is TRBV2, the J call TRBJ2-2, with 10 bases lining up with TRBD1. Germline assignment: CDR1 SNHLY and CDR2 FYNNEI. The CDR3 is 15 residues long. The trim removed 5 bases at V and 7 bases at J, leaving 7 bases unmatched. The CDR3 region is CASSFGQGGDGELFF. In DNA form, the CDR3 reads TGTGCCAGCAGTTTCGGACAGGGGGGAGACGGGGAGCTGTTTTTT.

The V and J genes are TRBV6-2 or TRBV6-3 and TRBJ1-1; D is perhaps TRBD1 (6 bases). CDR1 and CDR2 (germline): MNHEY, SVGEGT. V lost 7 bases and J lost 0, with 15 bases in between. This CDR3 region has 15 residues. For the CDR3, the DNA is TGTGCCAGCAACCTTTACAGGGAGGTGAACACTGAAGCTTTCTTT. This gives the protein CASNLYREVNTEAFF.

The chain uses TRBV28 and TRBJ2-7; 8 bases align to TRBD2. The V gene end was trimmed by 5 bases and the J gene end by 2 bases; junction bases not matched to a gene: 11. In germline, CDR1 is MDHEN, CDR2 SYDVKM. This CDR3 contains 16 residues. In nucleotides, the CDR3 is TGTGCCAGCAGTCGCCTGTCCGGGACTAGGACCTACGAGCAGTACTTC. Amino acid sequence: CASSRLSGTRTYEQYF.

The chain joins TRBV6-2 or TRBV6-3 to TRBJ2-4, with D maybe TRBD2 (5 bases). Looked up from germline, CDR1 is MNHEY and CDR2 is SVGEGT. V was clipped by 0 bases and J by 2 bases, with 14 bases between them. The CDR3 sequence is 17 residues long. DNA for the CDR3: TGTGCCAGCAGTTACTCAGTCCGGGCGGGCTCCAAAAACATTCAGTACTTC. This sequence encodes CASSYSVRAGSKNIQYF.

V and J are TRBV30 and TRBJ2-7; perhaps TRBD1 as D (5 bases). The V and J ends lost 0 bases and 2 bases respectively, with 8 bases between them. The germline V gene encodes CDR1 GTSNPN and CDR2 SVGIG (reference sequence). The CDR3 is 13 amino acids. The CDR3 is CAWSVLGPYEQYF. The CDR3 bases are TGTGCCTGGAGTGTACTGGGGCCCTACGAGCAGTACTTC.

The chain has TRBV30 and TRBJ1-4; D remains ambiguous. The CDR3 loop spans 13 amino acids. CDR1 is GTSNPN and CDR2 is SVGIG in the germline V gene (reference sequence). The V end lost 4 bases, the J end lost 5 bases, and 11 bases lay between the germline ends. The DNA for the CDR3 is TGTGCCTGGACCGGTGGCGGGAATGAAAAACTGTTTTTT. Its translation is CAWTGGGNEKLFF.

The CDR3 loop is CASRGYSYNEQFF. The CDR3 nucleotides are TGTGCCAGCAGGGGATACTCCTACAATGAGCAGTTCTTC. V is TRBV12-3 or TRBV12-4 and J is TRBJ2-1; D is undetermined. Trimming took 6 bases from V and 0 from J, leaving 6 bases between them. This CDR3 contains 13 residues.

The rearrangement links TRBV5-1 to TRBJ2-5, with TRBD1 as a possible D gene (7 bases). This CDR3 contains 14 residues. Trimming removed 4 bases at V and 1 base at J, with 11 bases between. Germline CDR1 SGHRS, CDR2 YFSETQ. The CDR3 DNA reads TGCGCCAGCAGCGGAGGGGGCCCCCAAGAGACCCAGTACTTC. Translation: CASSGGGPQETQYF.

The rearrangement links TRBV20-1 to TRBJ2-7; perhaps TRBD1 as D (5 bases). The CDR3 runs to 14 residues. The germline V and J ends were trimmed by 2 bases and 4 bases, with 15 bases remaining between them. The germline V gene has CDR1 DFQATT and CDR2 SNEGSKA (reference sequence). The CDR3 region has the DNA TGCAGTGCTAGAACCGACAGTGGATGGTACGAGCAGTACTTC. It is translated as CSARTDSGWYEQYF.

This clonotype appeared a single time. V is TRBV12-3 or TRBV12-4 and J is TRBJ2-5; TRBD2 might be the D (6 bases). The CDR3 runs 14 residues. Trimming removed 7 bases from V and 5 bases from J, with 17 bases in between. The CDR3 here is CASTPWGVRETQYF. The CDR3 region has the DNA TGTGCCAGCACCCCTTGGGGGGTAAGGGAGACCCAGTACTTC.

This sequence joins TRBV14 and TRBJ1-1; D is uncertain. The length of the CDR3 is 15 residues. Germline values: CDR1 SGHDN, CDR2 FVKESK. V lost 1 base and J lost 1, with 10 bases in between. The CDR3 region is CASSQVGSSNTEAFF. The CDR3 DNA follows: TGTGCCAGCAGCCAAGTGGGGTCGTCGAACACTGAAGCTTTCTTT.

The chain links TRBV25-1 to TRBJ2-5; D assignment may be TRBD1 or TRBD2 (5 bases each). The CDR3 is made up of 13 amino acids. Germline V lookup: CDR1 MGHDK, CDR2 SYGVNS. The V gene lost 4 bases and the J gene lost 5 bases, with 11 bases spanning the gap. The CDR3 coding sequence is TGTGCCAGCAGTGGAGAGGGACGCGAGACCCAGTACTTC. Its protein product is CASSGEGRETQYF. Supplemented by reference TRBV25-1 and TRBJ2-5, the full variable domain reads EADIYQTPRYLVIGTGKKITLECSQTMGHDKMYWYQQDPGMELHLIHYSYGVNSTEKGDLSSESTVSRIRTEHFPLTLESARPSHTSQYLCASSGEGRETQYFGPGTRLLVL.

This chain uses TRBV15 with TRBJ2-5; 7 bases map to TRBD1. V gave up 5 bases and J gave up 2 bases; unmatched junction bases: 5. The CDR3 length is 14 residues. Germline V gives CDR1 LNHNV, CDR2 YYDKDF (reference sequence). The CDR3 DNA sequence: TGTGCCACCAGCGGTGACAGGGTACAAGAGACCCAGTACTTC. It is translated as CATSGDRVQETQYF.

V usage is TRBV6-6 and J usage is TRBJ1-1, with D perhaps TRBD1 (5 bases). V lost 8 bases, J lost 0 bases, and 13 bases lay in between. The CDR3 consists of 14 residues. Germline CDR1 and CDR2: MNHNY and SVGAGI (reference sequence). In nucleotides, the CDR3 is TGTGCCAGCGGAGGCGGCAGGGTGAACACTGAAGCTTTCTTT. Amino acids: CASGGGRVNTEAFF.

The rearrangement joins TRBV20-1 to TRBJ2-3; D is unresolved. The CDR3 is 14 amino acids. Per germline, CDR1 DFQATT and CDR2 SNEGSKA (reference sequence). V was clipped by 5 bases and J by 1 base, with 13 bases between them. CDR3 residues: CSAPETGRTDTQYF. CDR3 DNA: TGCAGTGCTCCCGAGACGGGCCGCACAGATACGCAGTATTTT.

This chain connects TRBV3-1 to TRBJ2-7; unclear D gene. The CDR3 contains 11 residues. V lost 5 bases and J lost 6, with 8 bases in between. The V gene's germline CDR1 is LGHDT and CDR2 YNNKEL (reference sequence). Here the CDR3 DNA reads TGTGCCAGCAGCTTAGACCTCGAGCAGTACTTC. Its protein is CASSLDLEQYF.

The V gene is TRBV20-1, the J gene TRBJ2-2; 7 bases map to TRBD2. The CDR3 is made up of 17 amino acids. The germline V gene encodes CDR1 DFQATT and CDR2 SNEGSKA (reference sequence). Trimming removed 0 bases from V and 4 bases from J; junction bases left unmatched: 11. The CDR3 coding sequence is TGCAGTGCTAGAGAAAAAAACCCGGGGGGACGCACCGGGGAGCTGTTTTTT. This encodes CSAREKNPGGRTGELFF.